Listed here are 18 T cell receptor beta chains from one sample, sequenced in a study of cytomegalovirus exposure and HLA in healthy donors. Both 60 Vbeta primers and 13 Jbeta primers went into the PCR. The data were produced by immunoSEQ multiplex PCR, yet TCRdb's version contains in-frame clones alone and is incomplete. This sample has approximately 150,000 clones, with over 80% found just once. Sequencing was performed on PBMCs. All receptors come from a woman aged 30 to 39 in good health and CMV-seronegative.

This chain connects TRBV15 to TRBJ2-7, with a possible D match to TRBD2 (6 bases). Germline V gene lookup returns CDR1 LNHNV and CDR2 YYDKDF (reference sequence). The CDR3 totals 14 residues. Trimming shortened V by 0 bases and J by 0 bases, and 6 bases separated the two germline ends. The CDR3 DNA is TGTGCCACCAGCAGAGACGGGAGCTCCTACGAGCAGTACTTC. It specifies CATSRDGSSYEQYF.

The rearrangement uses TRBV30 and TRBJ1-4, with a tentative D call TRBD1 (5 bases). Trimming took off 3 bases at V and 8 bases at J, with 13 bases between the two ends. The V gene's germline CDR1 is GTSNPN and CDR2 SVGIG (reference sequence). The CDR3 spans 13 residues. The CDR3 spells CAWRGPGPEKLFF. The CDR3 region has the DNA TGTGCCTGGAGGGGGCCAGGCCCCGAAAAACTGTTTTTT. Variable domain in full (rest from reference TRBV30 and TRBJ1-4): SQTIHQWPATLVQPVGSPLSLECTVEGTSNPNLYWYRQAAGRGLQLLFYSVGIGQISSEVPQNLSASRPQDRQFILSSKKLLLSDSGFYLCAWRGPGPEKLFFGSGTQLSVL.

J is TRBJ1-5 and V is TRBV30; D not certain. Germline V gene sequence: CDR1 GTSNPN, CDR2 SVGIG (reference sequence). CDR3 length equals 14 residues. V shed 4 bases and J shed 0 bases, with 10 bases lying between them. The CDR3 bases are TGTGCCTGGACCGAGGGCGGTAGCAATCAGCCCCAGCATTTT. Its translation: CAWTEGGSNQPQHF.

Concerning this clone: One end of the junction fails to match germline, which may point to a read error. This chain uses TRBV7-9 with TRBJ1-4, with 9 bases lining up with TRBD1. There are 15 residues in the CDR3. CDR1 SEHNR and CDR2 FQNEAQ come from the germline V gene (reference sequence). CDR3 coding DNA: TGTTCCAGCAGCTCCTCCGGGACAGGGAATGAAAAACTGTTTTTT. It yields the protein CSSSSSGTGNEKLFF.

The chain couples TRBV5-4 to TRBJ2-1; 11 positions match TRBD2. The CDR3 contains 17 residues. Germline-derived CDR1 and CDR2 are SGHNT and YYREEE (reference sequence). Trimming removed 0 bases from V and 5 bases from J; junction bases left unmatched: 7. This CDR3 reads CASSLELAGAGNNEQFF. In nucleotides, the CDR3 is TGTGCCAGCAGCTTGGAACTAGCGGGAGCGGGGAACAATGAGCAGTTCTTC.

The chain recombines TRBV28 with TRBJ1-3; 7 bases are shared with TRBD1. This CDR3 has 20 amino acids. The V gene's germline CDR1 is MDHEN and CDR2 SYDVKM. Germline trimming cut 5 bases from V and 0 bases from J; bases unmatched to any gene: 19. The CDR3 loop is CASSALSPNRGHYSGNTIYF. The DNA of the CDR3 is TGTGCCAGCAGTGCCCTAAGCCCTAACAGGGGTCATTACTCTGGAAACACCATATATTTT.

The rearrangement links TRBV7-2 to TRBJ2-3; 10 bases line up with TRBD2. CDR3 length: 17 residues. V dropped 5 bases and J dropped 2; count of bases not matched to a gene: 10. Germline V lookup: CDR1 SGHTA, CDR2 FQGNSA. The CDR3 nucleotides read TGTGCCAGCAGCCCGCAACCCAGCGGGGGGGCCACAGATACGCAGTATTTT. It encodes CASSPQPSGGATDTQYF.

The chain carries TRBV7-8 and TRBJ1-1, with D possibly TRBD1 on 5 matching bases. Germline V gene sequence: CDR1 SGHVS, CDR2 FQNEAQ. Trimming removed 2 bases from V and 5 bases from J, with 18 bases in between. The CDR3 sequence is 16 residues long. The CDR3 nucleotides read TGTGCCAGCAGCTTACTTAGCCCGGGGGGTGGAACTGAAGCTTTCTTT. Translated: CASSLLSPGGGTEAFF.

This rearrangement joins TRBV12-5 to TRBJ1-5; 7 nucleotides line up with TRBD1. The CDR3 has 18 residues. With 1 base clipped from V and 0 bases from J, the junction kept 9 bases outside the gene matches. Germline CDR1 reads LGHNT; CDR2 reads FRNRAP. CDR3 in DNA: TGTGCTAGTGGTTTGGGGGCCGGCAGGGGGGTTAGCAATCAGCCCCAGCATTTT. This codes for CASGLGAGRGVSNQPQHF.

This sequence joins TRBV6-5 and TRBJ1-1; D may be TRBD1 (5 bases). Trimming took off 6 bases at V and 6 bases at J, with 14 bases between the two ends. The CDR3 is 13 residues long. CDR1 MNHEY and CDR2 SVGAGI come from the germline V gene. The CDR3 nucleotides are TGTGCCAGCAGCCCGGGGGTGGGGGCTGAAGCTTTCTTT. Translated, it gives CASSPGVGAEAFF.

J is TRBJ2-4 and V is TRBV7-8; 8 bases are shared with TRBD2. After removal of 2 bases from V and 1 base from J, the junction contained 13 bases not matched to a gene. From germline, CDR1 is SGHVS and CDR2 FQNEAQ. This CDR3 has 19 amino acids. The CDR3 DNA follows: TGTGCCAGCAGCTTATTTGTAGCGGGATGGTTTCGGGCCAAAAACATTCAGTACTTC. Its protein is CASSLFVAGWFRAKNIQYF.

This clone occurred once. The V and J genes are TRBV5-1 and TRBJ1-2; D might be TRBD1 (6 bases). V shed 4 bases and J shed 4 bases, with 11 bases lying between them. The CDR3 has 13 residues. CDR1 and CDR2 (germline): SGHRS, YFSETQ. The CDR3 DNA reads as TGCGCCAGCAGCCTGGACAGCCCCTATGGCTACACCTTC. This encodes CASSLDSPYGYTF.

The rearrangement joins TRBV21-1 to TRBJ2-2; the table's D call, TRBD2, has no DNA check behind it. TRBV21-1 is an annotated pseudogene. This CDR3 comprises 14 residues. The CDR3 sequence: CASSQTSPTGELFF. CDR3 bases: TGTGCCAGCAGTCAGACTAGCCCAACCGGGGAGCTGTTTTTT.

This chain uses TRBV4-1 with TRBJ2-2; 14 bases match TRBD2. Germline V gene lookup returns CDR1 MGHRA and CDR2 YSYEKL. CDR3 length: 17 residues. V lost 7 bases and J lost 1; bases outside the gene matches: 5. The CDR3 DNA sequence: TGCGCCAGCAAACAAGGGACTAGCGGGAGGAACACCGGGGAGCTGTTTTTT. Translating it yields CASKQGTSGRNTGELFF.

This chain uses TRBV29-1 with TRBJ2-7; D is perhaps TRBD1 (6 bases). The V gene lost 2 bases and the J gene lost 2 bases, with 13 bases spanning the gap. Germline CDR1 SQVTM, CDR2 ANQGSEA. This CDR3 has 14 amino acids. DNA for the CDR3: TGCAGCGTTGAACCCCCGGACAGAACCTACGAGCAGTACTTC. Translation gives CSVEPPDRTYEQYF.

The chain employs TRBV2 and TRBJ1-2, with unresolved D. Deletions cut 1 base from V and 2 bases from J, with 8 bases between. Germline V gives CDR1 SNHLY, CDR2 FYNNEI. This CDR3 region has 14 residues. The CDR3 DNA follows: TGTGCCAGCAGTGAAGTACTCCGAAACTATGGCTACACCTTC. Translating it yields CASSEVLRNYGYTF.

The CDR3 sequence is CASSAVGWGPFSYEQYF. The CDR3 nucleotides are TGTGCCAGCAGCGCCGTTGGTTGGGGGCCTTTTTCCTACGAGCAGTACTTC. The rearrangement uses TRBV7-9 and TRBJ2-7; D may be TRBD1 (6 bases). V lost 5 bases and J lost 1, with 21 bases in between. Germline CDR1 reads SEHNR; CDR2 reads FQNEAQ (reference sequence). The length of the CDR3 is 17 residues. The whole variable domain, filled in from reference TRBV7-9 and TRBJ2-7, reads DTGVSQNPRHKITKRGQNVTFRCDPISEHNRLYWYRQTLGQGPEFLTYFQNEAQLEKSRLLSDRFSAERPKGSFSTLEIQRTEQGDSAMYLCASSAVGWGPFSYEQYFGPGTRLTVT.

The chain has TRBV27 and TRBJ1-2; a possible D gene is TRBD1 (5 bases). Trimming shortened V by 2 bases and J by 5 bases, and 15 bases separated the two germline ends. The germline gives CDR1 MNHEY, CDR2 SMNVEV (reference sequence). The CDR3 contains 15 residues. CDR3 protein: CASSLKGVGGYGYTF. CDR3 DNA sequence: TGTGCCAGCAGTTTAAAAGGGGTGGGAGGGTATGGCTACACCTTC.